The clone carrying this T cell receptor beta chain was seen once. Its cognate antigen is unknown. This record comes from a study of shared clonotypes between healthy human individuals. Adult donors, all healthy and HIV-negative, had no recent acute infections or vaccinations. Into CD45RA+ naive and CD45RA-negative memory subsets, the CD4+ cells were split. This table comes from immunoSEQ multiplex PCR, and its TCRdb copy is limited to in-frame clones, with some not included. The table includes about 2.3 million clones, approximately 93% detected once. Study outcomes and limitations: Larger richness was generally estimated for naive than memory subsets.

CDR1 and CDR2 (germline): MRHNA, SNTAGT. J lost 4 bases, V lost 2 bases, and 13 bases had no gene match. The CDR3 runs 18 residues. The rearrangement joins TRBV6-4 to TRBJ2-3; 9 bases align to TRBD2. Material for sequencing was naive CD4+ T cells from PBMCs. The subset: CD45RA+ positively selected. The receptor was isolated from a man between 18 and 35 years old in good health. Some clones in this sample may be carry-over from other donors' samples. The CDR3 reads CASSDERASGIRADTQYF. The CDR3 nucleotides are TGTGCCAGCAGTGACGAACGGGCTAGCGGGATTAGGGCAGATACGCAGTATTTT.